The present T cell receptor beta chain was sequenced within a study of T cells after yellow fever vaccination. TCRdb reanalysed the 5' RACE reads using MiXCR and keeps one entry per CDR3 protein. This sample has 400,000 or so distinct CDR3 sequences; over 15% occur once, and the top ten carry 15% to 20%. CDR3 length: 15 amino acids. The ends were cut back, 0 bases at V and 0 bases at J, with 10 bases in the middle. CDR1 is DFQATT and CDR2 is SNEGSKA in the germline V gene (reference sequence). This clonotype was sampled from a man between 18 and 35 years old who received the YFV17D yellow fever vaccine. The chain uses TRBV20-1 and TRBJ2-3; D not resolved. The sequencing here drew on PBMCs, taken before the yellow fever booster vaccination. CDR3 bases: TGCAGTGCTAGAGATGTCCTTACTAGCACAGATACGCAGTATTTT. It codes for CSARDVLTSTDTQYF.